This TCR beta chain was identified in a study of cytomegalovirus exposure and HLA in healthy donors. General study results and limits: Presence/absence analyses treated sequencing depth as roughly uniform across donors. According to reports, the classifier identified cytomegalovirus status with high specificity and sensitivity. In vitro assays verified that three CMV-associated chains recognized CMV antigens specifically.

The PCR employed 60 Vbeta primers together with 13 Jbeta primers. Only in-frame clones appear in the TCRdb table, and some are missing; sequencing was by immunoSEQ multiplex PCR. The repertoire consists of about 160,000 clones, with around 80% occurring once and the leading ten covering 0.75% to 0.8%. Worth noting for this clone: Its antigen is not identified.

The specimen was PBMCs. This clonotype originated in a female donor in good health and CMV-seronegative.

Written as DNA, the CDR3 is TGTGCCAGCAGTTCACTAGTTCAGAGCCACGAGCAGTACTTC. Translated: CASSSLVQSHEQYF. The chain couples TRBV28 to TRBJ2-7, with a possible D match to TRBD2 (5 bases). This CDR3 has 14 amino acids. Germline V lookup: CDR1 MDHEN, CDR2 SYDVKM. V dropped 4 bases and J dropped 5 bases, with 15 bases sitting between them.